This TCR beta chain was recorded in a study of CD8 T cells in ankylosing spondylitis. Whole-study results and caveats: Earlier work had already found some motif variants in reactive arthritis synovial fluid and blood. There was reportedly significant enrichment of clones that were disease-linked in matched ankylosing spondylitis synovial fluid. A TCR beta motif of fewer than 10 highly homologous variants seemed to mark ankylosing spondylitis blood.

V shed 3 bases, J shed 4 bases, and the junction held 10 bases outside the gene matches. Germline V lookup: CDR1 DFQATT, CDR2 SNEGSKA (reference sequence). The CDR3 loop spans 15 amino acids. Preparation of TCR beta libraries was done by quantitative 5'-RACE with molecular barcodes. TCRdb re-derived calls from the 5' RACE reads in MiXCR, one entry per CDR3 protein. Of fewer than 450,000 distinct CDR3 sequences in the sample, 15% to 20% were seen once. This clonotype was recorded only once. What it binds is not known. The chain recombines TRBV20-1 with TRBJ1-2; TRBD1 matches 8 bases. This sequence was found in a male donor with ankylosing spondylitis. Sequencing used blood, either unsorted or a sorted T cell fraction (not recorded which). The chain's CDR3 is CSASPAGGVGYGYTF. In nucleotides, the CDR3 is TGCAGTGCTAGCCCCGCAGGGGGCGTCGGCTATGGCTACACCTTC.